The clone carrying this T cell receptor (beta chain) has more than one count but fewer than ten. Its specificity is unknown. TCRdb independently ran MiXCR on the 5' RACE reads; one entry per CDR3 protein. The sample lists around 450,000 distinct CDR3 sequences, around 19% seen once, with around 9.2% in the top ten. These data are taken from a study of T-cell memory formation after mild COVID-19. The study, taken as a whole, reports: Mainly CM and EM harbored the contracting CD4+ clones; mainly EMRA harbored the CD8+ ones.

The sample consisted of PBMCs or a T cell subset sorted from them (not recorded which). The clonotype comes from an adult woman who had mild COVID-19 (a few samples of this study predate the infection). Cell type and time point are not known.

The CDR3 protein is CASSPRASGINEQFF. CDR3 nucleotide sequence: TGCGCCAGCAGCCCGCGGGCTAGCGGGATCAATGAGCAGTTCTTC. The V and J genes are TRBV5-1 and TRBJ2-1, with 9 nucleotides matching TRBD2. In germline, CDR1 is SGHRS, CDR2 YFSETQ. The CDR3 contains 15 residues. Trimming at V came to 4 bases and at J to 6 bases, leaving 8 bases not matched to a gene.